This TCR beta chain was profiled in a study of blood T cell repertoires in COVID-19 (TCRdb year 2020). General notes on the study: Samples from collaborators originated in the United States, Italy and Spain and spanned both the acute and convalescent phases of COVID-19. The prospective study material was composed of cDNA or gDNA derived from T cells, B-cell-depleted T cells, or PBMCs. Deeply sampled blood TCRbeta repertoires from subjects exposed to, actively infected with, or recovered from COVID-19 were included in the dataset. The repertoires were released in a freely available public database intended as a resource for research on the immune response to SARS-CoV-2. Samples were obtained from the ongoing ImmuneRACE study (first 160 participants) and from 950 to 1,500 subjects provided by 6 global collaborators. Nearly every sample came with metadata listing a de-identified subject ID, COVID-19 status, age in years and sex. Where HLA class I and class II types were available, the types were taken from metadata supplied by the sample provider, not from assay-based typing.

The immunoSEQ Assay, a bias-controlled multiplex PCR, was used to amplify TCRbeta CDR3 regions from genomic DNA. The published analysis was carried out like this. Within the assay, amplification of reference gene primers was used to estimate how many nucleated cells each sample contained. To quantify the absolute abundance of each unique TCRbeta CDR3 rearrangement, sequence reads were collapsed and filtered. Productive Simpson clonality was computed per sample as the square root of Simpson's diversity index over productive rearrangements. In its TCRdb copy, this immuneACCESS table keeps in-frame sequences only and misses some clones. Where compared with another copy, unresolved V genes explain less than half of these, and the others have no known cause. The V and J calls and clone size come from that table; D and trimming were worked out from the DNA. The sample records 210,000 or so clones, roughly 85% of which are singletons. The top ten clones comprise approximately 5.1% of the sample.

Broader findings and caveats from the paper: Clinical and demographic metadata were provided uncurated, with the amount varying by source and participant.

Worth noting for this clone: The clone's antigen remains unknown. The input lacks base qualities; no much larger clone sits a single base away.

One collaborating source in Seattle enrolled patients during active infection and followed them longitudinally through the course of disease. The collaborating institutions used their own protocols to collect whole blood in K2EDTA tubes. For TCRbeta analysis, collaborator samples were shipped as frozen whole blood, as isolated PBMCs, or as DNA extracted from either sample type. Cut back by 1 base and 0 bases, the V and J ends lie 10 bases apart. The CDR1 and CDR2 encoded by the germline V gene (reference sequence) are SEHNR and FQNEAQ. The CDR3 holds 15 amino acids from the cysteine to the phenylalanine. The entry retains the CDR3 DNA only, 45 bases that are in frame from base 1.

The chain is made from TRBV7-9 and TRBJ2-7; there is no confident call for the D gene. The sample comprised peripheral blood. The clonotype was recovered from a middle-aged man with COVID-19, enrolled during active disease. The CDR3 sequence is CASSLVRQVSYEQYF. In nucleotides, the sequence is TGTGCCAGCAGCTTAGTTCGGCAGGTCTCCTACGAGCAGTACTTC.